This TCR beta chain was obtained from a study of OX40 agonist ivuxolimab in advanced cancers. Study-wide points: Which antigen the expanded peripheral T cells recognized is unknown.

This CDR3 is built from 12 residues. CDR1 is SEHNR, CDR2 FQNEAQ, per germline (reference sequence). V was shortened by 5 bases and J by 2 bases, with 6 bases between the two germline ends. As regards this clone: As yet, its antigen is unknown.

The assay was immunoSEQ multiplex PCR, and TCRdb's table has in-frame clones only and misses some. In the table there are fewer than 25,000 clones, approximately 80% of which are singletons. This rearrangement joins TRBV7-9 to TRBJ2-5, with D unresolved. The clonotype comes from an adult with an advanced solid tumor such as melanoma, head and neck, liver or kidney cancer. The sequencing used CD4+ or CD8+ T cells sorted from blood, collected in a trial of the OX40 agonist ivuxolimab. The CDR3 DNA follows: TGTGCCAGCAGCCCCCGTCAAGAGACCCAGTACTTC. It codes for CASSPRQETQYF. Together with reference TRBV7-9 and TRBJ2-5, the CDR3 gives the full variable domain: DTGVSQNPRHKITKRGQNVTFRCDPISEHNRLYWYRQTLGQGPEFLTYFQNEAQLEKSRLLSDRFSAERPKGSFSTLEIQRTEQGDSAMYLCASSPRQETQYFGPGTRLLVL.